The 14 T cell receptor beta chains listed next were all sequenced from one sample in a study of PD-1 blockade in classical Hodgkin lymphoma. Each of the patients experienced relapse following autologous stem cell transplantation, and their brentuximab vedotin exposure differed. Measured with immunoSEQ multiplex PCR; TCRdb has only the in-frame clones, and not every one. The repertoire consists of some 30,000 clones, with 70% to 75% occurring once and the leading ten covering 3.3%. The sequencing used peripheral blood mononuclear cells (PBMCs), collected before the second cycle of nivolumab. The receptors were gathered from a human donor with classical Hodgkin lymphoma.

The J gene is TRBJ2-1, the V gene TRBV5-1; D might be TRBD2 (6 bases). The germline gives CDR1 SGHRS, CDR2 YFSETQ. The V gene lost 4 bases and the J gene lost 2 bases, with 16 bases spanning the gap. The CDR3 is 16 amino acids. The CDR3 DNA sequence: TGCGCCAGCAGCCCTGGAAGCGGCGGGGCCTACAATGAGCAGTTCTTC. Its protein is CASSPGSGGAYNEQFF.

The gene calls are TRBV6-6 and TRBJ2-7, with TRBD1 matching 9 bases. Looked up from germline, CDR1 is MNHNY and CDR2 is SVGAGI (reference sequence). V gave up 8 bases and J gave up 2 bases; unmatched junction bases: 1. There are 12 residues in the CDR3. The CDR3 DNA reads as TGTGCCAGCCGACAGGGGGCCTACGAGCAGTACTTC. This encodes CASRQGAYEQYF.

This clone appeared a few times. V is TRBV7-9 and J is TRBJ1-5; 11 nucleotides align to TRBD1. Germline V gives CDR1 SEHNR, CDR2 FQNEAQ (reference sequence). Trimming at V came to 5 bases and at J to 4 bases, leaving 4 bases not matched to a gene. The CDR3 loop spans 15 amino acids. The CDR3 DNA reads as TGTGCCAGCAGCCGGGGGACAGGGGGAAATCAGCCCCAGCATTTT. Translation: CASSRGTGGNQPQHF.

This clone has just one count. This sequence joins TRBV5-1 and TRBJ2-3, with TRBD2 matching 9 bases. This CDR3 spans 17 amino acids. CDR1 is SGHRS and CDR2 is YFSETQ in the germline V gene. The V segment lost 1 base and the J segment 0 bases; nucleotides outside the gene matches: 6. DNA of the CDR3: TGCGCCAGCAGCTTGCAACGCGGGGGGGAGAGCACAGATACGCAGTATTTT. Amino acids: CASSLQRGGESTDTQYF.

The rearrangement uses TRBV6-6 and TRBJ1-2, with a possible D match to TRBD1 (6 bases). Germline V lookup: CDR1 MNHNY, CDR2 SVGAGI (reference sequence). CDR3 length: 14 amino acids. Trimming took off 1 base at V and 4 bases at J, with 10 bases between the two ends. The CDR3 loop is CASSYFPGAYGYTF. CDR3 DNA: TGTGCCAGCAGTTACTTTCCAGGGGCCTATGGCTACACCTTC.

The chain has TRBV28 and TRBJ2-2, with 8 bases aligning to TRBD2. Germline loops: CDR1 MDHEN, CDR2 SYDVKM. This CDR3 comprises 15 residues. The V gene end was trimmed by 3 bases and the J gene end by 6 bases; junction bases not matched to a gene: 6. The CDR3 is CASSFWSGGPGELFF. The CDR3 DNA follows: TGTGCCAGCAGTTTTTGGTCGGGGGGGCCCGGGGAGCTGTTTTTT.

The gene calls are TRBV15 and TRBJ2-1; 8 bases agree with TRBD2. This CDR3 has 15 amino acids. The V gene end was trimmed by 4 bases and the J gene end by 7 bases; junction bases not matched to a gene: 9. CDR1 LNHNV and CDR2 YYDKDF come from the germline V gene (reference sequence). The chain's CDR3 is CATSNSGDLANEQFF. For the CDR3, the DNA is TGTGCCACCAGCAATAGCGGGGATCTTGCAAATGAGCAGTTCTTC. Supplemented by reference TRBV15 and TRBJ2-1, the full variable domain reads DAMVIQNPRYQVTQFGKPVTLSCSQTLNHNVMYWYQQKSSQAPKLLFHYYDKDFNNEADTPDNFQSRRPNTSFCFLDIRSPGLGDTAMYLCATSNSGDLANEQFFGPGTRLTVL.

J is TRBJ2-1 and V is TRBV7-8, with a possible D match to TRBD2 (5 bases). There are 14 residues in the CDR3. The germline V and J ends were trimmed by 10 bases and 5 bases, with 18 bases remaining between them. CDR1 SGHVS and CDR2 FQNEAQ come from the germline V gene. The CDR3 DNA is TGTGCCACCACAACCGGCCGGGGTAACAATGAGCAGTTCTTC. Translating it yields CATTTGRGNNEQFF.

This clone has just one count. In nucleotides, the CDR3 is TGTGCCAGTAGCCTGCTACAGGGAAGCACTGAAGCTTTCTTT. As protein: CASSLLQGSTEAFF. The chain combines TRBV19 with TRBJ1-1, with D possibly TRBD1 on 6 matching bases. The germline V gene encodes CDR1 LNHDA and CDR2 SQIVND (reference sequence). This CDR3 has 14 residues. V was trimmed by 6 bases and J by 4 bases, leaving 15 bases between them.

The rearrangement links TRBV7-2 to TRBJ1-2; no reliable D call. The CDR3 is made up of 13 amino acids. The V end was cut by 1 base, the J end by 11 bases, with 14 bases between. CDR1 and CDR2 (germline): SGHTA, FQGNSA. The CDR3 sequence is CASSLVGEREYTF. For the CDR3, the DNA is TGTGCCAGCAGCTTAGTCGGGGAACGAGAGTACACCTTC.

This chain uses TRBV7-2 with TRBJ1-2, with D hard to call. The CDR3 sequence is 15 residues long. Trimming took off 0 bases at V and 2 bases at J, with 10 bases between the two ends. Germline V gene lookup returns CDR1 SGHTA and CDR2 FQGNSA. This CDR3 reads CASSLARGMNYGYTF. CDR3 bases: TGTGCCAGCAGCTTAGCGCGGGGAATGAACTATGGCTACACCTTC.

This clone was picked up a small number of times. The V gene is TRBV30, the J gene TRBJ1-1; 7 positions agree with TRBD1. Germline V gene lookup returns CDR1 GTSNPN and CDR2 SVGIG (reference sequence). The junction had 15 bases not matched to a gene; V was cut back by 1 base and J by 4 bases. This CDR3 has 17 residues. The CDR3, as DNA: TGTGCCTGGAGTGATTACAGGGGTGGGGGAGGTTTCACTGAAGCTTTCTTT. It is translated as CAWSDYRGGGGFTEAFF. The whole variable domain, filled in from reference TRBV30 and TRBJ1-1, reads SQTIHQWPATLVQPVGSPLSLECTVEGTSNPNLYWYRQAAGRGLQLLFYSVGIGQISSEVPQNLSASRPQDRQFILSSKKLLLSDSGFYLCAWSDYRGGGGFTEAFFGQGTRLTVV.

The rearrangement joins TRBV5-4 to TRBJ2-2, with D perhaps given as TRBD1 or TRBD2 (5 bases each). Trimming removed 1 base from V and 7 bases from J, with 14 bases in between. The CDR3 is made up of 15 amino acids. The V gene's germline CDR1 is SGHNT and CDR2 YYREEE (reference sequence). CDR3 region: CASSLWGSGNGELFF. Here the CDR3 DNA reads TGTGCCAGCAGCTTGTGGGGGTCTGGGAACGGGGAGCTGTTTTTT.

This chain connects TRBV5-1 to TRBJ2-7; D remains unclear. Germline V gene sequence: CDR1 SGHRS, CDR2 YFSETQ. V gave up 0 bases and J gave up 3 bases, with 7 bases separating them. The CDR3 is made up of 13 amino acids. CDR3 sequence (DNA): TGCGCCAGCAGCTTGGCCTGGAACTACGAGCAGTACTTC. Translating it yields CASSLAWNYEQYF.